Sequencing of this T cell receptor beta chain was carried out in a study of T-cell memory formation after mild COVID-19. TCRdb processed the 5' RACE reads anew with MiXCR; each CDR3 protein has one entry. The sample has about 240,000 distinct CDR3 sequences; approximately 9% are singletons. This clonotype has a handful of counts. What it binds is unknown. Study observations and caveats: A subset of responding clones appeared in pre-infection memory, suggesting cross-reactive memory joined. Among contracting clones, CD4+ were mainly CM/EM and CD8+ enriched in EMRA.

Trimming left V 0 bases short and J 3 bases short, with 7 bases between. This CDR3 contains 14 residues. The germline V gene has CDR1 SGHRS and CDR2 YFSETQ. The chain links TRBV5-1 to TRBJ2-1; D unclear. This clonotype was obtained from a man aged 18-30 years who had mild COVID-19 (a few samples of this study predate the infection). Cell type and time point are not known. Sequenced input: PBMCs or a T cell subset sorted from them (not recorded which). This CDR3 is CASSLDSRYNEQFF. For the CDR3, the DNA is TGCGCCAGCAGCTTGGATTCTCGCTACAATGAGCAGTTCTTC.